The 29 T cell receptor beta chains presented below share a single source sample, sequenced in a study of identifying expanded T cells in peripheral blood. TCRdb keeps only in-frame clones here, not all; method: immunoSEQ multiplex PCR. The sample comprises about 85,000 clones, around 89% of which are singletons, and around 19% rests with the top ten. The sequencing input was blood. The receptors originated from a person aged 18-69 years in good health.

The V and J genes are TRBV2 and TRBJ2-3; 10 bases align to TRBD2. CDR3 length: 14 residues. CDR1 is SNHLY and CDR2 is FYNNEI in the germline V gene. Losses at the gene ends were 6 bases for V and 4 bases for J; bases not matched to a gene: 4. The CDR3 sequence: CASRDGTSADTQYF. The DNA for the CDR3 is TGTGCCAGCAGGGACGGGACTAGCGCAGATACGCAGTATTTT.

The chain carries TRBV7-2 and TRBJ2-5; D perhaps matches TRBD2 (7 bases). Germline CDR1 and CDR2: SGHTA and FQGNSA. The CDR3 is 15 residues long. V shed 6 bases and J shed 1 base, with 15 bases lying between them. CDR3 sequence: CASSIGGGRQETQYF. The CDR3 DNA is TGTGCCAGCAGTATAGGGGGGGGCCGCCAAGAGACCCAGTACTTC.

Of note for this clone: Different DNA sequences within this sample yield the same CDR3. V usage is TRBV18 and J usage is TRBJ1-1; D is undetermined. Germline V CDR1 and CDR2: KGHSH, LQKENI. CDR3 size: 14 residues. V lost 3 bases and J 5 bases, leaving 13 bases between the germline ends. CDR3 protein: CASSPGAGNTEAFF. The DNA for the CDR3 is TGTGCCAGCTCACCTGGAGCCGGGAATACTGAAGCTTTCTTT.

This clone was recorded a few times. The rearrangement joins TRBV6-4 to TRBJ2-3; D is perhaps TRBD2 (6 bases). V gave up 7 bases and J gave up 2 bases, with 16 bases separating them. Germline assignment: CDR1 MRHNA and CDR2 SNTAGT. The CDR3 contains 15 residues. CDR3 sequence: CASTRTTSPTDTQYF. The CDR3 DNA reads TGTGCCAGCACTAGGACTACCTCCCCCACAGATACGCAGTATTTT.

The CDR3 DNA reads as TGTGCCAGCAGCTTAGAGCGATTGCCGGGAGATACGCAGTATTTT. Encoded protein: CASSLERLPGDTQYF. The chain has TRBV7-8 and TRBJ2-3; no reliable D call. Trimming took off 1 base at V and 5 bases at J, with 13 bases between the two ends. The CDR3 contains 15 residues. The germline CDR1 and CDR2 sequences are SGHVS and FQNEAQ.

This clone was detected once. This chain joins TRBV6-5 and TRBJ2-3, with unresolved D. V shed 6 bases and J shed 6 bases, with 13 bases lying between them. CDR3 length: 13 residues. In germline, CDR1 is MNHEY, CDR2 SVGAGI. The CDR3 loop is CASRRTGEDTQYF. CDR3 in DNA: TGTGCCAGCAGACGGACGGGCGAGGATACGCAGTATTTT.

This rearrangement joins TRBV5-1 to TRBJ2-2; D is undetermined. Germline V gene data show CDR1 as SGHRS and CDR2 as YFSETQ. The CDR3 loop spans 15 amino acids. The V and J ends lost 6 bases and 0 bases respectively, with 12 bases between them. The CDR3 sequence: CASNQEQPNTGELFF. The CDR3 DNA reads TGCGCCAGCAACCAAGAACAGCCGAACACCGGGGAGCTGTTTTTT.

The chain uses TRBV28 and TRBJ2-3, with D tentatively TRBD1 or TRBD2 (6 bases each). CDR1 is MDHEN, CDR2 SYDVKM, per germline. CDR3 length: 16 residues. Trimming took off 0 bases at V and 4 bases at J, with 14 bases between the two ends. CDR3: CASSLWAGGRSDTQYF. The CDR3 coding sequence is TGTGCCAGCAGTTTATGGGCCGGGGGCAGGTCAGATACGCAGTATTTT.

The chain carries TRBV2 and TRBJ2-1, with D perhaps being TRBD1 or TRBD2 (5 bases each). The CDR3 consists of 14 residues. Deletions cut 2 bases from V and 9 bases from J, with 14 bases between. Germline assignment: CDR1 SNHLY and CDR2 FYNNEI. The chain's CDR3 is CASSESPGLSEQFF. CDR3 DNA sequence: TGTGCCAGCAGTGAAAGTCCGGGGCTGAGTGAGCAGTTCTTC.

The genes are TRBV7-2 and TRBJ1-2; 7 bases match TRBD1. The CDR3 totals 13 residues. V dropped 5 bases and J dropped 4; count of bases not matched to a gene: 4. Germline lookup yields CDR1 SGHTA and CDR2 FQGNSA. In DNA form, the CDR3 reads TGTGCCAGCAGCCTGGGACAGCTCTATGGCTACACCTTC. Residues: CASSLGQLYGYTF.

This clone was seen once. V is TRBV7-6 and J is TRBJ2-1; 9 bases map to TRBD2. This CDR3 has 13 amino acids. Trimming at V came to 7 bases and at J to 8 bases, leaving 6 bases not matched to a gene. Germline V gives CDR1 SGHVS, CDR2 FNYEAQ. CDR3: CASTRIAGDEQFF. In nucleotides, the CDR3 is TGTGCCAGCACCCGCATAGCGGGGGATGAGCAGTTCTTC.

This chain uses TRBV19 with TRBJ1-1, with TRBD1 matching over 10 bases. CDR1 and CDR2 from the germline V gene are LNHDA and SQIVND (reference sequence). CDR3 length: 15 amino acids. V shed 8 bases and J 0 bases; nucleotides not matched to a gene: 6. In DNA, the CDR3 is TGTGCCAGTGCCCCGGGACAGGGGATGAACACTGAAGCTTTCTTT. It specifies CASAPGQGMNTEAFF.

This clone was observed a few times. Germline and junction disagree at one end, which may indicate a read error. This chain links TRBV5-1 with TRBJ1-1; D not certain. The CDR3 totals 15 residues. Germline lookup yields CDR1 SGHRS and CDR2 YFSETQ. CDR3 nucleotides: TGCGCCAGCAGTTTGGGAGGTGTTGGGAACACTGAAGCTTTCTTT. Protein sequence: CASSLGGVGNTEAFF. The whole variable domain, filled in from reference TRBV5-1 and TRBJ1-1, reads KAGVTQTPRYLIKTRGQQVTLSCSPISGHRSVSWYQQTPGQGLQFLFEYFSETQRNKGNFPGRFSGRQFSNSRSEMNVSTLELGDSALYLCASSLGGVGNTEAFFGQGTRLTVV.

This clone showed up just once. The V gene is TRBV5-1, the J gene TRBJ2-3, with a tentative D call TRBD1 (7 bases). Per germline, CDR1 SGHRS and CDR2 YFSETQ. The CDR3 contains 15 residues. The V and J ends lost 7 bases and 3 bases respectively, with 18 bases between them. This CDR3 reads CASGRQGGFTDTQYF. CDR3 bases: TGCGCCAGCGGACGACAGGGAGGTTTTACAGATACGCAGTATTTT.

This clone was found once. The J gene is TRBJ2-3, the V gene TRBV7-2, with unresolved D. V was shortened by 0 bases and J by 3 bases, with 10 bases between the two germline ends. Per the germline V gene, CDR1 is SGHTA and CDR2 is FQGNSA. CDR3 length: 15 amino acids. The CDR3 coding sequence is TGTGCCAGCAGCTTAGCTAGTACCCCTACAGATACGCAGTATTTT. Protein sequence: CASSLASTPTDTQYF.

This clone was seen a handful of times. In DNA form, the CDR3 reads TGTGCCAGCAGTTTATCGTCTCTCAATCAGCCCCAGCATTTT. It specifies CASSLSSLNQPQHF. The genes are TRBV27 and TRBJ1-5; D gene ambiguous. The CDR3 length is 14 residues. Germline CDR1 reads MNHEY; CDR2 reads SMNVEV (reference sequence). V lost 0 bases and J lost 3, with 6 bases in between.

This chain connects TRBV9 to TRBJ2-5; D gene ambiguous. Trimming shortened V by 0 bases and J by 4 bases, and 10 bases separated the two germline ends. CDR3 length: 14 residues. Germline loops: CDR1 SGDLS, CDR2 YYNGEE. The CDR3 here is CASSVVAAAETQYF. CDR3 sequence (DNA): TGTGCCAGCAGCGTAGTAGCCGCCGCAGAGACCCAGTACTTC.

The chain is built from TRBV21-1 and TRBJ1-4. TRBV21-1 is a recognized pseudogene. This CDR3 contains 13 residues. CDR3: CASTGATNEKLFF. The CDR3 DNA reads TGTGCCAGCACTGGGGCAACTAATGAAAAACTGTTTTTT.

The chain is built from TRBV30 and TRBJ1-2; tentatively, D is TRBD1 (6 bases). In germline, CDR1 is GTSNPN, CDR2 SVGIG (reference sequence). The CDR3 has 13 amino acids. The V gene lost 0 bases and the J gene lost 6 bases, with 11 bases spanning the gap. CDR3 sequence (DNA): TGTGCCTGGAGTGTACAAACAGGGAATGGCTACACCTTC. Encoded protein: CAWSVQTGNGYTF.

The rearrangement joins TRBV7-9 to TRBJ2-1, with TRBD2 matching 8 bases. J lost 8 bases, V lost 5 bases, and 14 bases had no gene match. Per germline, CDR1 SEHNR and CDR2 FQNEAQ (reference sequence). CDR3 size: 16 residues. CDR3: CASSPVPTGGRYEQFF. CDR3 in DNA: TGTGCCAGCAGCCCAGTCCCAACGGGGGGGCGGTATGAGCAGTTCTTC.

This clone occurred once. The J gene is TRBJ2-3, the V gene TRBV27; D possibly corresponds to TRBD2 (5 bases). In germline, CDR1 is MNHEY, CDR2 SMNVEV (reference sequence). The CDR3 runs to 14 residues. Trimming left V 2 bases short and J 6 bases short, with 12 bases between. In DNA, the CDR3 is TGTGCCAGCAGTTTACGAGGGTTGGGGGATACGCAGTATTTT. This sequence encodes CASSLRGLGDTQYF.

This chain links TRBV5-1 with TRBJ2-7; 9 bases align to TRBD1. Germline CDR1 reads SGHRS; CDR2 reads YFSETQ. Trimming took 1 base from V and 2 from J; bases not matched to a gene: 7. The CDR3 has 16 residues. The CDR3 DNA is TGCGCCAGCAGCTTGCTGACAGGGGGAATCGCCTACGAGCAGTACTTC. This codes for CASSLLTGGIAYEQYF.

The gene calls are TRBV5-1 and TRBJ2-5; no definite D call. Deletions cut 0 bases from V and 1 base from J, with 4 bases between. This CDR3 has 13 amino acids. Germline values: CDR1 SGHRS, CDR2 YFSETQ. DNA of the CDR3: TGCGCCAGCAGCTTGGGCAGCCAAGAGACCCAGTACTTC. It specifies CASSLGSQETQYF.

The V gene is TRBV18, the J gene TRBJ1-2; D unclear. Germline values: CDR1 KGHSH, CDR2 LQKENI. The CDR3 loop spans 13 amino acids. V was clipped by 2 bases and J by 6 bases, with 10 bases between them. The CDR3 DNA reads as TGTGCCAGCTCACCAGCCAAGGCGGATGGCTACACCTTC. Its protein is CASSPAKADGYTF.

The rearrangement joins TRBV7-2 to TRBJ1-5; 8 positions match TRBD1. The CDR3 is made up of 15 amino acids. The ends lost 2 bases at V and 2 bases at J; junction bases unmatched: 2. Looked up from germline, CDR1 is SGHTA and CDR2 is FQGNSA. The CDR3 DNA reads as TGTGCCAGCAGCTTATACAGGGGGGGCAATCAGCCCCAGCATTTT. This encodes CASSLYRGGNQPQHF.

The rearrangement joins TRBV19 to TRBJ1-2, with D unresolved. V shed 3 bases and J shed 1 base, with 9 bases lying between them. Germline CDR1 and CDR2: LNHDA and SQIVND (reference sequence). The CDR3 totals 14 residues. This CDR3 reads CASSMGLGNYGYTF. The CDR3 nucleotides read TGTGCCAGTAGTATGGGCCTCGGTAACTATGGCTACACCTTC. The whole variable domain, remainder taken from reference TRBV19 and TRBJ1-2, is DGGITQSPKYLFRKEGQNVTLSCEQNLNHDAMYWYRQDPGQGLRLIYYSQIVNDFQKGDIAEGYSVSREKKESFPLTVTSAQKNPTAFYLCASSMGLGNYGYTFGSGTRLTVV.

V gene TRBV28 combines with J gene TRBJ1-5; D is unclear. V lost 1 base and J lost 3, with 10 bases in between. Germline CDR1 and CDR2: MDHEN and SYDVKM. The CDR3 sequence is 15 residues long. The CDR3 nucleotides are TGTGCCAGCAGTTTATATGGCGGGGTCAATCAGCCCCAGCATTTT. Translated: CASSLYGGVNQPQHF.

This sequence joins TRBV11-2 and TRBJ1-1, with D unresolved. This CDR3 comprises 16 residues. Germline CDR1 is SGHAT and CDR2 is FQNNGV. V lost 1 base and J 7 bases, leaving 19 bases between the germline ends. The CDR3 is CASSLGFQIGGLEAFF. The CDR3 DNA sequence: TGTGCCAGCAGCTTAGGATTTCAGATCGGAGGCCTTGAAGCTTTCTTT.

V is TRBV5-5 and J is TRBJ1-2; D unclear. The CDR3 spans 13 residues. V was cut by 4 bases and J by 4 bases, with 11 bases left in between. Germline V gene sequence: CDR1 SGHKS, CDR2 YYEKEE (reference sequence). CDR3 DNA sequence: TGTGCCAGCAGCCGCCAGTCCCCCTATGGCTACACCTTC. Encoded protein: CASSRQSPYGYTF. Together with reference TRBV5-5 and TRBJ1-2, the CDR3 gives the full variable domain: DAGVTQSPTHLIKTRGQQVTLRCSPISGHKSVSWYQQVLGQGPQFIFQYYEKEERGRGNFPDRFSARQFPNYSSELNVNALLLGDSALYLCASSRQSPYGYTFGSGTRLTVV.